The entry that follows covers one TCR beta chain sequence. This sample was included in a study of blood T cell repertoires in COVID-19. Libraries were prepared by immunoSEQ multiplex PCR; TCRdb keeps only in-frame clonotypes and omits some of them. The sample records about 63,000 clones, 74% being singletons. This clonotype was obtained from a woman older than 75 with acute or convalescent COVID-19. What was sequenced was peripheral blood.

The CDR3 DNA reads as TGTGCCACCAGTGACAGCGGGTACAAAAACATTCAGTACTTC. Its protein product is CATSDSGYKNIQYF. The chain combines TRBV24-1 with TRBJ2-4, with D possibly matching TRBD2 (6 bases). Germline CDR1 KGHDR, CDR2 SFDVKD. The CDR3 runs to 14 residues. The V end lost 4 bases, the J end lost 3 bases, and 9 bases lay between the germline ends.